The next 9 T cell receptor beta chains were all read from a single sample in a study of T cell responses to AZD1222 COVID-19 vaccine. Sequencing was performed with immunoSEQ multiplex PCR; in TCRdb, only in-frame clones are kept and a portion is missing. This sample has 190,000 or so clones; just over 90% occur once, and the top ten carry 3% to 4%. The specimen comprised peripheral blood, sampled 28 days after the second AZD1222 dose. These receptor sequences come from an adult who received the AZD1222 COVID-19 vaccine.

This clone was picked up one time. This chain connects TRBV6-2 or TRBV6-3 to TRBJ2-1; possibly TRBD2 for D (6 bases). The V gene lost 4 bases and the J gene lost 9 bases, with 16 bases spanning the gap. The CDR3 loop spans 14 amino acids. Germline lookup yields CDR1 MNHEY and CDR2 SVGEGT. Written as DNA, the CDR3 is TGTGCCAGCAGTTCTCGTTCTTCCGGGGGTGAGCAGTTCTTC. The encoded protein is CASSSRSSGGEQFF.

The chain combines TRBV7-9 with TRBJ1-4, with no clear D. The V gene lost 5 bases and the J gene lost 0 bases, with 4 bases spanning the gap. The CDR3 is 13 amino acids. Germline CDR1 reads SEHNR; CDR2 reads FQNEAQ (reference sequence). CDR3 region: CASSQSTNEKLFF. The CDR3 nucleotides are TGTGCCAGCAGCCAGTCAACTAATGAAAAACTGTTTTTT.

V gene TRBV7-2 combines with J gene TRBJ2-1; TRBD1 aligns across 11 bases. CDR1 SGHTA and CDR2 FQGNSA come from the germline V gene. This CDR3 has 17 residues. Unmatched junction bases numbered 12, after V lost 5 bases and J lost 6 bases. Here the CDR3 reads CASSLQRPGTGGNEQFF. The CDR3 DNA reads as TGTGCCAGCAGCCTTCAACGACCGGGGACAGGGGGCAATGAGCAGTTCTTC.

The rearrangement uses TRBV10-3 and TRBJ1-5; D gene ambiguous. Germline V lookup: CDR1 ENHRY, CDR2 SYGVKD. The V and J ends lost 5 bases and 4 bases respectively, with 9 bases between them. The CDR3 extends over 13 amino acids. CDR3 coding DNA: TGTGCCATCAGTATTGCAGAAAATCAGCCCCAGCATTTT. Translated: CAISIAENQPQHF.

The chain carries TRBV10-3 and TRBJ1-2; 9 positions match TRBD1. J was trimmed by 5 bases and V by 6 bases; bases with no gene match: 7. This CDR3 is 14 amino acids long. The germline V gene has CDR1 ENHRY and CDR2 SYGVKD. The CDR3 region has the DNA TGTGCCATCAGCCAGGACAGGGGTGGGTATGGCTACACCTTC. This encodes CAISQDRGGYGYTF.

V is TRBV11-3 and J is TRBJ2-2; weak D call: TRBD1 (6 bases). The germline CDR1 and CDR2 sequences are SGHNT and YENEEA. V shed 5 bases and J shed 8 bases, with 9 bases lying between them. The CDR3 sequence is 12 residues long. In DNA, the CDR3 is TGTGCCAGCAGCCAAGACAGGGGGGAGCTGTTTTTT. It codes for CASSQDRGELFF. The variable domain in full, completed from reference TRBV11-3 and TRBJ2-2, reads EAGVVQSPRYKIIEKKQPVAFWCNPISGHNTLYWYLQNLGQGPELLIRYENEEAVDDSQLPKDRFSAERLKGVDSTLKIQPAELGDSAVYLCASSQDRGELFFGEGSRLTVL.

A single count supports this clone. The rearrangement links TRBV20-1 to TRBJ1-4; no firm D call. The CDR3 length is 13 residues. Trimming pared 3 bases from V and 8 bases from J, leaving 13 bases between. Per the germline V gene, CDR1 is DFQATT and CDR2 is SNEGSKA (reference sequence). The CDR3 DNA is TGCAGTGCTAGTGGCGGGCTAGGGGAAAAACTGTTTTTT. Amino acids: CSASGGLGEKLFF.

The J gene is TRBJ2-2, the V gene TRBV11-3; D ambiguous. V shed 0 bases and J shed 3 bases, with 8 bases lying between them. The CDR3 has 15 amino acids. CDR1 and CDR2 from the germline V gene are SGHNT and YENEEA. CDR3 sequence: CASSLDARDTGELFF. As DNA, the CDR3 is TGTGCCAGCAGCTTAGACGCCCGCGACACCGGGGAGCTGTTTTTT.

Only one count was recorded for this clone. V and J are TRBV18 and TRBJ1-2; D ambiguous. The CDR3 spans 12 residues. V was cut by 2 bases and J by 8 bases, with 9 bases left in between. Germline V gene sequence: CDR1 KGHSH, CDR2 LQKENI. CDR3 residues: CASSPRESGYTF. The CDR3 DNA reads TGTGCCAGCTCACCAAGGGAAAGCGGCTACACCTTC.